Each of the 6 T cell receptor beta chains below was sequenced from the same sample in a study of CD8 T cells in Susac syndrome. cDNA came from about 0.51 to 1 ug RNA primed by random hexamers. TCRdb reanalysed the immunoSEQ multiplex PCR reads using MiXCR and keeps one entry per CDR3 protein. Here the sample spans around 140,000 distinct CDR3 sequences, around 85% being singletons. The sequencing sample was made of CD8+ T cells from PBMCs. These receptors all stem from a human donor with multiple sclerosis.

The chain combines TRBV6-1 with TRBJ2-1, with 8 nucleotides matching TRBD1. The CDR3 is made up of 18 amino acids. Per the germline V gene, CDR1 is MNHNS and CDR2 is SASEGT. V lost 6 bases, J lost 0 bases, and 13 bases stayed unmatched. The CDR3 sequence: CASSVGQVKVSSYNEQFF. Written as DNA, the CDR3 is TGTGCCAGCAGCGTGGGACAGGTCAAAGTCAGCTCCTACAATGAGCAGTTCTTC.

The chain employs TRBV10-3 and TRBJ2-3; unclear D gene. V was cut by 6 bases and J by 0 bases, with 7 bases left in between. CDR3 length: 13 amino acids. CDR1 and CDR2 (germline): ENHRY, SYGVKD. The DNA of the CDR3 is TGTGCCATCAGCTCGACTAGCACAGATACGCAGTATTTT. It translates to CAISSTSTDTQYF.

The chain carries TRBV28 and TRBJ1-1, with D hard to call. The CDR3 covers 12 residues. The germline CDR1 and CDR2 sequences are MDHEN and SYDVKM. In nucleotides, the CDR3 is TGTGCTGTCACCGCCCCCCGGTTGGAAGCTTTCTTT. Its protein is CAVTAPRLEAFF. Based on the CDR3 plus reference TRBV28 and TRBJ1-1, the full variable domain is DVKVTQSSRYLVKRTGEKVFLECVQDMDHENMFWYRQDPGLGLRLIYFSYDVKMKEKGDIPEGYSVSREKKERFSLILESASTNQTSMYLCAVTAPRLEAFFGQGTRLTVV.

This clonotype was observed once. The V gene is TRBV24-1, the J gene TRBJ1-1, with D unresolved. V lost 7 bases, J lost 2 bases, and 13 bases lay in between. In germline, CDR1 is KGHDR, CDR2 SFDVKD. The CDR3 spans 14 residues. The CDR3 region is CATRPQGSNTEAFF. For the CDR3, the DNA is TGTGCCACCAGACCGCAAGGTAGCAACACTGAAGCTTTCTTT.

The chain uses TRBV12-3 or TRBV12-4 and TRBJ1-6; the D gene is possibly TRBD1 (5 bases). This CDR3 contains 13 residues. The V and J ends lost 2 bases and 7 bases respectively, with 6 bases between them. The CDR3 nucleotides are TGTGCCAGCAGTTTATCAGGGAATTCACCCCTCCACTTT. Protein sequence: CASSLSGNSPLHF.

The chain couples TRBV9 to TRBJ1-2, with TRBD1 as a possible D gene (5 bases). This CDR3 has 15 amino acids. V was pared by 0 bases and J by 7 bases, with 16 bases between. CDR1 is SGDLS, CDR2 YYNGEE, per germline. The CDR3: CASSVVAGRDGGYTF. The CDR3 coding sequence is TGTGCCAGCAGCGTAGTAGCGGGGAGGGACGGTGGCTACACCTTC.